These T cell receptor beta chains were read from a single sample in a study of blood T cell repertoires in COVID-19. Here immunoSEQ multiplex PCR was the method, and the copy in TCRdb shows in-frame clones only, minus some. The sample lists approximately 320,000 clones, roughly 90% seen once, with about 2.4% in the top ten. The sequencing input was PBMCs or T cells enriched from blood (not recorded which). The origin of the receptors is a man aged 55 to 69 who had recovered from COVID-19. Both conserved end residues are part of each CDR3. The order of the fields is J gene, V gene, CDR3 protein.

>TRBJ2-2|TRBV6-5
CASRSTGTAGELFF
>TRBJ2-3|TRBV19
CASSMDSSTDTQYF
>TRBJ1-1|TRBV7-3
CASSLTGQGVLFF
>TRBJ1-5|TRBV4-1
CASSQEPGDNQPQHF
>TRBJ2-5|TRBV25-1
CASSSTNQETQYF
>TRBJ1-5|TRBV3-1/TRBV3-2
CASSQDLTTGQPQHF
>TRBJ1-1|TRBV5-1
CASSETGGTEAFF
>TRBJ1-5|TRBV19
CASSIRDNYQPQHF
>TRBJ1-1|TRBV11-1
CASRIETGTEAFF
>TRBJ1-2|TRBV4-3
CASSQVFQGWSYGYTF
>TRBJ2-1|TRBV15
CATSRRAGELYNEQFF
>TRBJ2-5|TRBV2
CASSETSGAQETQYF
>TRBJ1-1|TRBV7-9
CASSPRVGWTTEAFF
>TRBJ2-1|TRBV19
CASNRGQGLSSYNEQFF
>TRBJ2-5|TRBV18
CASSPRSGETQYF
>TRBJ2-2|TRBV10-3
CAIRTTGVVDTGELFF